This TCR beta chain was sequenced for a study of sequential checkpoint blockade in melanoma. Study-wide context: After both sequences, patients received maintenance nivolumab. After nivolumab or ipilimumab alone, roughly 20 patients had week-13 rebiopsies. Overall study findings and caveats: Response in arm A was associated with pretreatment TIL clonality. Rising tumor T-cell fraction and clonality meant about 30 times likelier benefit.

Points on this clone: Its specificity is unknown.

Treatment denoted: randomized to nivolumab then ipilimumab (arm A) or the reverse (arm B). V was shortened by 5 bases and J by 6 bases, with 11 bases between the two germline ends. Germline loops: CDR1 MDHEN, CDR2 SYDVKM. CDR3 length equals 13 residues. TCRdb keeps only in-frame clones here, not all; method: immunoSEQ multiplex PCR. Here the sample spans about 6,900 clones, 20% to 25% being singletons. The starting material was tumor tissue (inferred from file names), obtained from a patient given nivolumab and ipilimumab in sequence. This chain joins TRBV28 and TRBJ1-5; D perhaps matches TRBD1 (6 bases). The receptor was derived from a human donor with melanoma. The CDR3 sequence: CASSLQGGQPQHF. The CDR3 nucleotides are TGTGCCAGCAGTCTACAGGGTGGTCAGCCCCAGCATTTT.